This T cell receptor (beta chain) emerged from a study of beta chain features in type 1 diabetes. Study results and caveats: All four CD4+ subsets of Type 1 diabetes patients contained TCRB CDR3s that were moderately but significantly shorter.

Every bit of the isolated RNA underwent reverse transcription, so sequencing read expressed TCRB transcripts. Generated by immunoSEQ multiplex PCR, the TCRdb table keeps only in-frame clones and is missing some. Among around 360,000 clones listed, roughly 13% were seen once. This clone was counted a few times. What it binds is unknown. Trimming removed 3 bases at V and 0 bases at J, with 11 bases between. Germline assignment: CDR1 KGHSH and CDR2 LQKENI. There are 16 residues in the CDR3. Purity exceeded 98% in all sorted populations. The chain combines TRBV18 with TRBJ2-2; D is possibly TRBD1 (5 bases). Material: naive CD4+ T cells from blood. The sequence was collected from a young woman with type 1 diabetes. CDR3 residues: CASSPPGHANTGELFF. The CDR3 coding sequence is TGTGCCAGCTCACCGCCCGGACACGCGAACACCGGGGAGCTGTTTTTT.